Listed below are T cell receptor beta chains from one sample, sequenced in a study of T cells after yellow fever vaccination. One entry per CDR3 protein, called by TCRdb with MiXCR from the 5' RACE reads. This table has approximately 58,000 distinct CDR3 sequences, around 6.2% appearing once. The sample in question was PBMCs, either bulk or a sorted T-cell subset (CD4+, CD8+, memory, or dextramer-sorted; not recorded which), obtained on the day of the yellow fever booster vaccination. The receptors were sampled from a man aged 18 to 29 who received the YFV17D yellow fever vaccine. CDR3s include the opening cysteine and the closing phenylalanine or tryptophan. The D gene is left open where the match is weak. Clone sizes are given selectively: once, few, many, or a class where the clone is expanded.

TRBV15,TRBJ1-5,.,.,CATSRGGGTQPQHF,TGTGCCACCAGCAGAGGAGGGGGGACTCAGCCCCAGCATTTT
TRBV7-9,TRBJ2-5,.,.,CASSPNRDQETQYF,TGTGCCAGCAGCCCCAACCGCGACCAAGAGACCCAGTACTTC
TRBV11-2,TRBJ2-5,TRBD2,.,CASSLRGGETQYF,TGTGCCAGCAGCTTACGGGGGGGAGAGACCCAGTACTTC
TRBV12-3/TRBV12-4,TRBJ2-5,.,few,CASRNAVTEYQETQYF,TGTGCCAGCAGAAACGCCGTAACAGAGTACCAAGAGACCCAGTACTTC
TRBV4-1,TRBJ1-5,.,.,CASSQAWTSRHNQPQHF,TGCGCCAGCAGCCAAGCCTGGACGAGTCGGCACAATCAGCCCCAGCATTTT
TRBV29-1,TRBJ2-2,TRBD2,.,CSVEDAETSGNTGELFF,TGCAGCGTTGAAGATGCCGAGACTAGCGGAAACACCGGGGAGCTGTTTTTT
TRBV11-3,TRBJ2-1,TRBD2,.,CASSPGEGRYNEQFF,TGTGCCAGCAGTCCCGGGGAGGGCCGTTACAATGAGCAGTTCTTC
TRBV5-4,TRBJ2-1,.,many,CASSPSYRVEQFF,TGTGCCAGCAGCCCATCGTATCGGGTTGAGCAGTTCTTC
TRBV12-3/TRBV12-4,TRBJ1-1,TRBD1,few,CASSPRQGASTEAFF,TGTGCCAGCAGTCCGAGACAGGGGGCGAGCACTGAAGCTTTCTTT
TRBV7-9,TRBJ2-2,.,.,CASSPGAWNTGELFF,TGTGCCAGCAGCCCAGGCGCCTGGAACACCGGGGAGCTGTTTTTT
TRBV6-2/TRBV6-3,TRBJ2-7,TRBD2,few,CASIQFSGGNYEQYF,TGTGCCAGCATCCAATTTAGCGGGGGGAACTACGAGCAGTACTTC
TRBV7-2,TRBJ2-3,TRBD2,.,CASSSGGGGTDTQYF,TGTGCCAGCAGCTCCGGGGGGGGGGGCACAGATACGCAGTATTTT
TRBV5-1,TRBJ1-1,.,many,CASSFIENTEAFF,TGCGCCAGCAGCTTTATCGAGAACACTGAAGCTTTCTTT
TRBV6-5,TRBJ1-2,TRBD1,many,CASSYRGGGYGYTF,TGTGCCAGCAGTTATAGAGGGGGCGGCTATGGCTACACCTTC
TRBV10-1,TRBJ2-2,.,.,CASSVSSRVAGELFF,TGCGCCAGCAGTGTGTCTTCGAGGGTTGCCGGGGAGCTGTTTTTT
TRBV7-2,TRBJ1-5,.,.,CASSLSGSPYSNQPQHF,TGTGCCAGCAGCTTATCCGGCAGCCCCTATAGCAATCAGCCCCAGCATTTT
TRBV29-1,TRBJ1-1,.,many,CSVEGPMNTEAFF,TGCAGCGTCGAGGGACCGATGAACACTGAAGCTTTCTTT
TRBV7-2,TRBJ2-3,TRBD2,few,CASSLGLAGVGGDTQYF,TGTGCCAGCAGCTTGGGACTAGCGGGGGTCGGCGGAGATACGCAGTATTTT
TRBV7-8,TRBJ2-3,.,.,CASSLRERSTDTQYF,TGTGCCAGCAGCTTAAGGGAAAGAAGCACAGATACGCAGTATTTT
TRBV5-1,TRBJ2-7,TRBD2,few,CASSLASGSEQYF,TGCGCCAGCAGCTTGGCCAGCGGGAGCGAGCAGTACTTC
TRBV19,TRBJ1-5,.,few,CASSIGQISNQPQHF,TGTGCCAGTAGTATAGGACAGATTAGCAATCAGCCCCAGCATTTT
TRBV7-2,TRBJ2-1,TRBD2,.,CASSRLGIGGGSYNEQFF,TGTGCCAGCAGCCGCCTAGGAATCGGCGGGGGCTCCTACAATGAGCAGTTCTTC
TRBV4-2,TRBJ2-3,TRBD1,many,CASSQGDRSTDTQYF,TGTGCCAGCAGCCAAGGGGACAGGAGCACAGATACGCAGTATTTT
TRBV12-5,TRBJ1-1,.,few,CASGLTPTLSFF,TGTGCTAGTGGTTTGACCCCCACCCTATCCTTCTTT
TRBV5-6,TRBJ2-7,.,many,CASSTQYGTHAYEQYF,TGTGCCAGCAGCACCCAATACGGGACCCACGCCTACGAGCAGTACTTC
TRBV5-4,TRBJ1-1,.,.,CASSFWEGWDTEAFF,TGTGCCAGCAGCTTCTGGGAGGGATGGGACACTGAAGCTTTCTTT
TRBV7-2,TRBJ1-1,TRBD1,many,CASSYMTGPTEAFF,TGTGCCAGCAGCTACATGACAGGGCCCACTGAAGCTTTCTTT
TRBV6-5,TRBJ2-5,TRBD2,.,CASSSFWTSGKETQYF,TGTGCCAGCAGTTCCTTCTGGACTAGCGGTAAAGAGACCCAGTACTTC
TRBV9,TRBJ2-3,.,.,CASCVTGTDTQYF,TGTGCCAGCTGCGTAACCGGCACAGATACGCAGTATTTT
TRBV2,TRBJ2-4,.,.,CASSEDFAAAIAKNIQYF,TGTGCCAGCAGTGAAGATTTCGCCGCGGCTATAGCCAAAAACATTCAGTACTTC
TRBV15,TRBJ1-2,.,many,CATSGLANYGYTF,TGTGCCACCAGCGGCTTAGCTAACTATGGCTACACCTTC
TRBV5-1,TRBJ1-2,.,.,CASSLGSLRAYGYTF,TGCGCCAGCAGCTTGGGAAGTTTAAGGGCCTATGGCTACACCTTC
TRBV3-1,TRBJ2-7,.,.,CASSPPLGEQYF,TGTGCCAGCAGCCCCCCCCTGGGGGAGCAGTACTTC
TRBV20-1,TRBJ1-5,TRBD1,many,CSARVVGGQGAGGNQPQHF,TGCAGTGCTAGAGTCGTTGGAGGCCAGGGGGCCGGCGGCAATCAGCCCCAGCATTTT
TRBV12-3/TRBV12-4,TRBJ2-3,.,many,CASTISDTQYF,TGTGCCAGCACTATCTCCGATACGCAGTATTTT
TRBV7-2,TRBJ2-5,TRBD1,few,CASKAGTGISETQYF,TGTGCCAGCAAGGCGGGGACAGGGATTTCGGAGACCCAGTACTTC
TRBV24-1,TRBJ2-5,.,few,CATSAGGQETQYF,TGTGCCACCAGTGCGGGTGGGCAAGAGACCCAGTACTTC
TRBV5-1,TRBJ2-2,.,few,CASSMDRRNTGELFF,TGCGCCAGCAGCATGGACCGCCGGAACACCGGGGAGCTGTTTTTT
TRBV6-6,TRBJ2-5,TRBD2,many,CASSTGGQTQYF,TGTGCCAGCAGTACGGGGGGTCAGACCCAGTACTTC
TRBV6-5,TRBJ1-4,.,many,CASSSGLSEKLFF,TGTGCCAGCAGTTCTGGACTCTCCGAAAAACTGTTTTTT
TRBV5-1,TRBJ2-2,TRBD1,many,CASSDRQGNGELFF,TGCGCCAGCAGCGACCGACAGGGAAACGGGGAGCTGTTTTTT
TRBV20-1,TRBJ2-2,.,few,CSASNAGLDTGELFF,TGCAGTGCTAGTAATGCGGGGTTGGACACCGGGGAGCTGTTTTTT
TRBV20-1,TRBJ2-2,TRBD2,once,CSARDRSSGGANTGELFF,TGCAGTGCTAGAGATCGTTCTAGCGGGGGGGCGAACACCGGGGAGCTGTTTTTT
TRBV4-1,TRBJ1-2,TRBD1,few,CASHPWTGGAGGYTF,TGCGCCAGCCATCCCTGGACAGGGGGCGCGGGGGGCTACACCTTC
TRBV5-1,TRBJ1-2,.,few,CASSPDRFYGYTF,TGCGCCAGCAGCCCGGACCGCTTCTATGGCTACACCTTC